This T cell receptor (beta chain) emerged from a study of T cell responses to AZD1222 COVID-19 vaccine (dated by TCRdb to 2020 to 2023). Describing the broader study: AZD1222 recipients with second doses at about 4 weeks or about 12 weeks were pooled, because spike-specific TCR depth and breadth did not differ between schedules. Enrollment into the trials was organized by age into subgroups of 18-55, 56-69 and 70-plus years, and those subgroups contained approximately 150, 30 and 60 TCR-sequenced participants, respectively. TCR sequencing was performed for about 240 trial participants, of whom about 210 were given two doses of AZD1222 and 26 were given two doses of MenACWY control vaccine.

About this clone: Its antigen has not been determined. The sample holds no much larger clone one base away, and base qualities are not on file. Other DNA sequences in the same sample also yield this CDR3.

The research as a whole found: The 56-69-year group was small, and its depth increase did not reach significance, likely because of low power. Nearly half of unique spike-specific TCRs reportedly recognized epitopes outside regions mutated in the B.1.351 and B.1.1.7 variants. Most participants were white British and females outnumbered males, and the authors suggested that clonal diversity may have been underestimated. No day 14 peak-response samples were available, so repertoires were characterized only after the peak T cell response. Conclusions about previously exposed vaccinees are limited, since just five or six AZD1222 recipients were seropositive for SARS-CoV-2 at baseline. After two AZD1222 doses, spike-specific TCR breadth and depth were significantly higher than at day 0 and than in MenACWY recipients. The whole spike protein was spanned by vaccine-associated CD4 TCRs, and dominant responses were seen in regions 160-218 and 743-854.

The time point label on this specimen signifies: baseline before first vaccination. Samples from vaccinated people were obtained from the UK trials COV001 and COV002, which included a single-blind randomized controlled phase 2/3 trial of AZD1222 (ChAdOx1 nCoV-19) in healthy adults. Trial participant PBMC samples were collected at day 0 and day 28 after the second dose for TCRbeta chain sequencing. The CDR3 regions of human TCRbeta chains were analyzed by immunosequencing. The published analysis was carried out like this. TCRs in the repertoires were matched against a reference library of SARS-CoV-2-specific TCRs that had been generated with the MIRA antigen-specificity platform. Breadth was defined as the fraction of unique TCRs that were SARS-CoV-2-associated, and depth was defined as the fraction of total T cells that were SARS-CoV-2-associated. Using the MIRA data, each spike-specific TCR was mapped to the spike region that the TCR reacts to and placed in a CD4 or CD8 class. Log10-transformed breadth and depth values were compared by one-way ANOVA with Sidak's multiple comparisons tests. This immuneACCESS table, as held by TCRdb, lists in-frame sequences with V and J called but not all clones. Of the missing ones, under half trace to an unresolved V gene in checked studies; the others have no known cause. Clone size and the V and J calls come from that table; the DNA yielded D and trimming. The sample profile shows fewer than 200,000 clones; more than 90% of them were found once. The ten largest clones capture 1.5% to 2% of the sample.

Trimming leaves V shorter by 1 base and J shorter by 0 bases, with the junction holding 2 bases beyond the gene matches. Taken from cysteine to phenylalanine, the CDR3 has 17 residues. Of all the DNA, just the CDR3 is kept, 51 bases in frame from base 1. Looking up the germline V gene (reference sequence) yields CDR1 MNHEY and CDR2 SMNVEV. Sequenced here: peripheral blood, sampled on day 0 of AZD1222 vaccination. The clonotype originates from an adult in good health. The sequence joins TRBV27 to TRBJ1-4; the central 10 bases match TRBD1. The DNA sequence is given as TGTGCCAGCAGTTTATTAGGGACAGGGGCAACTAATGAAAAACTGTTTTTT. This yields the protein CASSLLGTGATNEKLFF. Joined to the reference TRBV27 and TRBJ1-4 proteins, this CDR3 gives the full variable domain: EAQVTQNPRYLITVTGKKLTVTCSQNMNHEYMSWYRQDPGLGLRQIYYSMNVEVTDKGDVPEGYKVSRKEKRNFPLILESPSPNQTSLYFCASSLLGTGATNEKLFFGSGTQLSVL.